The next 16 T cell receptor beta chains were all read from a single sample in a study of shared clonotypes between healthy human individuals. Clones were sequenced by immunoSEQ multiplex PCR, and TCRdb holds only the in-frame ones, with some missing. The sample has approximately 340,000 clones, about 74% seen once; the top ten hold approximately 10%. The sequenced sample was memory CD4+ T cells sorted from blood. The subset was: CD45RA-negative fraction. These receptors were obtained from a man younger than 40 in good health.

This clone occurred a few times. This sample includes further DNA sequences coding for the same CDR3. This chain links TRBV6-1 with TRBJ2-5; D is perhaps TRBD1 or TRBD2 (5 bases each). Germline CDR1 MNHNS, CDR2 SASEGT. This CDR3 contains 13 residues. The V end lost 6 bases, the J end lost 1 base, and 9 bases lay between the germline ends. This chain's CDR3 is CASSVGTQETQYF. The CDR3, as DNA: TGTGCCAGCAGCGTTGGGACCCAAGAGACCCAGTACTTC.

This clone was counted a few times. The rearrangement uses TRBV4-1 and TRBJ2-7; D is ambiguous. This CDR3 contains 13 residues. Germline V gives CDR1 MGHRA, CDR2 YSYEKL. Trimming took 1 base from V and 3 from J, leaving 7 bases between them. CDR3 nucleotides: TGCGCCAGCAGCCAAGTCGGCGGCTACGAGCAGTACTTC. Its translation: CASSQVGGYEQYF.

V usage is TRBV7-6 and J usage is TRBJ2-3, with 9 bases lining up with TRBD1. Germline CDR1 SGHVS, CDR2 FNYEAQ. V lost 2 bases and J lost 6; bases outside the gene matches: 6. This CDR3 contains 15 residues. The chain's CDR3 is CASSLQTGGVDTQYF. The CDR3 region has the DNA TGTGCCAGCAGCTTACAGACAGGGGGGGTGGATACGCAGTATTTT. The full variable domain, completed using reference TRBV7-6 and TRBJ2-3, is GAGVSQSPRYKVTKRGQDVALRCDPISGHVSLYWYRQALGQGPEFLTYFNYEAQQDKSGLPNDRFSAERPEGSISTLTIQRTEQRDSAMYRCASSLQTGGVDTQYFGPGTRLTVL.

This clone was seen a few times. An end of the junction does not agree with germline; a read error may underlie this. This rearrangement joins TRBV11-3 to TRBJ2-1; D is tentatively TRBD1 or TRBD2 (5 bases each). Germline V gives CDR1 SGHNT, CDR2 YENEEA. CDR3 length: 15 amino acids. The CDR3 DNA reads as TGTGCCAGCAGCCTAGAGGGGAGCTCCTACAATGAGCAGTTCTTC. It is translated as CASSLEGSSYNEQFF.

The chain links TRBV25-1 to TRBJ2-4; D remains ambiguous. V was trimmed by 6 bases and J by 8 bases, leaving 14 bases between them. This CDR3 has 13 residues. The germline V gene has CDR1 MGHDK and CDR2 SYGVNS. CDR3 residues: CASSSVERDIQYF. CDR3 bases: TGTGCCAGCAGCTCTGTTGAAAGGGACATTCAGTACTTC.

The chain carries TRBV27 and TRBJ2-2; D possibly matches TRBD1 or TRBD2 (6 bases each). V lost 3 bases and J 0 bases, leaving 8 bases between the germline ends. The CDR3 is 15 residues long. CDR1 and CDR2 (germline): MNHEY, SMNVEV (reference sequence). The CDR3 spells CASSFRGANTGELFF. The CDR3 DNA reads TGTGCCAGCAGTTTTAGGGGGGCGAACACCGGGGAGCTGTTTTTT.

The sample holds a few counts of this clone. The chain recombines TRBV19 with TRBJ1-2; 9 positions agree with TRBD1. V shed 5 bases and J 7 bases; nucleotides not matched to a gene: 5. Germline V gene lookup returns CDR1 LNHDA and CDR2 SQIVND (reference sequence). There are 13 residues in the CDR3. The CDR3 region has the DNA TGTGCCAGTAGTCCCGGGACAGGGATTGGCTACACCTTC. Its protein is CASSPGTGIGYTF.

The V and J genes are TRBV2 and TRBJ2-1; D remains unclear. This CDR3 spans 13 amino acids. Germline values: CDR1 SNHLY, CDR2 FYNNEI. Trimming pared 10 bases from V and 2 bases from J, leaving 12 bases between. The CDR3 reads CAISMGTYNEQFF. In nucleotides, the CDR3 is TGTGCCATCTCGATGGGCACCTACAATGAGCAGTTCTTC.

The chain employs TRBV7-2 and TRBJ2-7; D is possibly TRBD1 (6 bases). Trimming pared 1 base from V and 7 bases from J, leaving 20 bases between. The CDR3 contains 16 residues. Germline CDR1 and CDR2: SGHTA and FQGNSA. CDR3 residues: CASSLVGDRPSREQYF. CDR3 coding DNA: TGTGCCAGCAGCTTAGTGGGTGACAGGCCTTCGAGGGAGCAGTACTTC.

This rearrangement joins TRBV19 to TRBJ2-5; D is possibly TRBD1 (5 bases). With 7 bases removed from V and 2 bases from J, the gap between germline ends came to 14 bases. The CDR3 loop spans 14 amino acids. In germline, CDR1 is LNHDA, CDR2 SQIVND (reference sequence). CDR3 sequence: CASISGKGQETQYF. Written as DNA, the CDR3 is TGTGCCAGTATCTCAGGGAAGGGGCAAGAGACCCAGTACTTC.

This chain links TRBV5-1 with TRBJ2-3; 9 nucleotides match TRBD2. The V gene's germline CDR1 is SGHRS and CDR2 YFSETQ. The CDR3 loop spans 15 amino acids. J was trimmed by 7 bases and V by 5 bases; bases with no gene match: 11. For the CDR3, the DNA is TGCGCCAGCAGTCAACTAGCGGGCTTTGGGAATACGCAGTATTTT. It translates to CASSQLAGFGNTQYF.

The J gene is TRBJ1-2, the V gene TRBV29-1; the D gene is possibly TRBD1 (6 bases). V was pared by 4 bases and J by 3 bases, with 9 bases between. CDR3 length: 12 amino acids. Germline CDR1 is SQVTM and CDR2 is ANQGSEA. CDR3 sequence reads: CSVAPGDYGYTF. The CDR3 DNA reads TGCAGCGTTGCTCCAGGGGACTATGGCTACACCTTC.

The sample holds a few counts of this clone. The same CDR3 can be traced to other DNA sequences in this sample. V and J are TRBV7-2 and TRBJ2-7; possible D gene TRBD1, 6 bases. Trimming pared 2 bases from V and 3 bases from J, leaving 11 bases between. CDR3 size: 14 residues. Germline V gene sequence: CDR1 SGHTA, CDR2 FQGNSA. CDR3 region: CASSLSGASYEQYF. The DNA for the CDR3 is TGTGCCAGCAGCTTATCAGGGGCCAGCTACGAGCAGTACTTC.

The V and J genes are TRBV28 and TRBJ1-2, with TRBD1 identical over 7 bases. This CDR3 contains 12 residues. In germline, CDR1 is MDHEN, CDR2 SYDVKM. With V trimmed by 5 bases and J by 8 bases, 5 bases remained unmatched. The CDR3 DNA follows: TGTGCCAGCAGTACAGGGGCTGAGGGCTACACCTTC. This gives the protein CASSTGAEGYTF.

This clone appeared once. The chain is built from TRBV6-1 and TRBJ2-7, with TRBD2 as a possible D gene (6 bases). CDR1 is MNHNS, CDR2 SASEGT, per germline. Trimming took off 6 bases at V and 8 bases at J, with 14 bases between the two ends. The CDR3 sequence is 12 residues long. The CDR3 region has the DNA TGTGCCAGCAGCGCGGGACCAATCAAGCAGTACTTC. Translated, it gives CASSAGPIKQYF.

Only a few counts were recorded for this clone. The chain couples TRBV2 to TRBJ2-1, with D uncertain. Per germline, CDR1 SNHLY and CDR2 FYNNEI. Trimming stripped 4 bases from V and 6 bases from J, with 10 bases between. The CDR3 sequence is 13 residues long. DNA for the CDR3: TGTGCCAGCAGTGTTCAACAGATCAATGAGCAGTTCTTC. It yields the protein CASSVQQINEQFF.